The TCR beta chain described here comes from a study of beta chain features in type 1 diabetes listed by TCRdb under 2018. In the study overall: Mean age, gender distribution, total cell number and subset yield did not differ between patients and healthy donors. The study compared the TCRB repertoires of sorted circulating CD4+ T cell subsets in recently diagnosed type 1 diabetes patients with those in matched healthy donors. Naive and central memory subsets were obtained from all 30 or so donors, but regulatory and stem cell-like memory subsets were isolated from only 8 patients and roughly 8 healthy donors. A total of about 100,000,000 sorted cells were examined across all samples, and RNA yield correlated strongly with the number of cells per subset. Broad study findings and their caveats: Patients with type 1 diabetes made fewer insertions and deleted more nucleotides at VDJ recombination sites, implying thymic rearrangement abnormalities. A moderate but significant shortening of TCRB CDR3 length was observed in type 1 diabetes patients in all four CD4+ subsets. Naive, central memory and regulatory TCRB repertoires appeared to be more alike among patients than among healthy donors. Because cDNA was sequenced instead of genomic DNA, activated cells with high expression could be over-represented, although the groups did not differ in activation or CD3 levels. PCR may preferentially amplify shorter templates, but because patient and control samples were amplified and corrected together, any resulting skew would affect both groups equally. HLA sub-analyses involved small numbers of individuals, so any influence of HLA type on TCRB rearrangement remained unresolved.

Each donor gave one peripheral blood draw, averaging approximately 110 mL, which was collected into heparinised tubes. A BD FACSAria II and a panel including CD45RO, CCR7, CD25, CD127, CD95 and CD27 were used to sort naive, central memory, regulatory and stem cell-like memory CD4+ T cells. All sorted populations exceeded 95% purity. Right away, PBMCs were isolated by Lymphoprep density gradient centrifugation and were stained directly, with no culture step. Samples were stained and sorted in pairs, with one healthy donor and one patient per experiment, so that batch effects were minimized. Only a few counts were recorded for this clone. It has no known antigen specificity. Base qualities are not recorded, but no much larger clone differs from it by a single base. CDR1 and CDR2, per the germline V gene, are MGHRA and YSYEKL. Inclusive of the bounding cysteine and phenylalanine, the CDR3 is 16 residues long. Only CDR3 DNA is held: 48 bases, read in frame from base 1. V is shortened by 0 bases, J by 2 bases, and the region joining them spans 13 bases.

The entire isolated RNA was reverse transcribed using the High Capacity cDNA Reverse Transcription Kit, and thus expressed TCRB transcripts were sequenced. Deep immunoSEQ sequencing was performed on naive, central memory and regulatory T cell samples, with an average of around 3.4 million total reads per sample. Sorted cells were lysed in RLT buffer, and RNA was extracted using DNase-treated RNeasy Micro or Mini kits according to cell number. Each cell subset was processed separately to prevent cross-contamination, with patient and healthy donor samples processed together. The immunoSEQ multiplex PCR was used to amplify TCRB sequences from cDNA, yielding 87-bp fragments that span the CDR3 region. The amplicons were sequenced using the Illumina HiSeq platform. The authors processed their data as follows. PCR bias was computationally corrected using synthetic template baselines, reads within Hamming distance 2 were collapsed, and singletons that could not be merged were discarded. Reads were aligned to IMGT to assign V, D and J genes, CDR3 length, and insertions or deletions at six rearrangement sites. Clonotype counts were normalized to sorted cell number within each subset before computing true diversity and Gini coefficients with the tcR R package. Repertoire sharing was quantified using the overlap coefficient calculated on TCRB nucleotide sequences. As stored in TCRdb, this immuneACCESS dataset retains in-frame rearrangements with V and J assigned. A fraction of the clones does not appear; measured against another copy, unresolved V genes explain less than half of the discrepancy, and the remainder lacks a known reason. Clone size and V and J calls were adopted from that table, with D and trimming inferred from the DNA. The sample table holds roughly 400,000 clones, of which 8.5% to 10% were seen once. The ten biggest clones cover about 0.64% of the sample.

This sequence originates from a man aged 25 to 45 with type 1 diabetes. Sample: central memory CD4+ T cells from blood. The sequence is built from TRBV4-1 and TRBJ1-2; TRBD1 is a weak D gene call, 6 bases matching. The encoded CDR3 is CASSQDRRQGNYGYTF. The nucleotide sequence is given as TGCGCCAGCAGCCAAGATAGGCGGCAGGGGAACTATGGCTACACCTTC.